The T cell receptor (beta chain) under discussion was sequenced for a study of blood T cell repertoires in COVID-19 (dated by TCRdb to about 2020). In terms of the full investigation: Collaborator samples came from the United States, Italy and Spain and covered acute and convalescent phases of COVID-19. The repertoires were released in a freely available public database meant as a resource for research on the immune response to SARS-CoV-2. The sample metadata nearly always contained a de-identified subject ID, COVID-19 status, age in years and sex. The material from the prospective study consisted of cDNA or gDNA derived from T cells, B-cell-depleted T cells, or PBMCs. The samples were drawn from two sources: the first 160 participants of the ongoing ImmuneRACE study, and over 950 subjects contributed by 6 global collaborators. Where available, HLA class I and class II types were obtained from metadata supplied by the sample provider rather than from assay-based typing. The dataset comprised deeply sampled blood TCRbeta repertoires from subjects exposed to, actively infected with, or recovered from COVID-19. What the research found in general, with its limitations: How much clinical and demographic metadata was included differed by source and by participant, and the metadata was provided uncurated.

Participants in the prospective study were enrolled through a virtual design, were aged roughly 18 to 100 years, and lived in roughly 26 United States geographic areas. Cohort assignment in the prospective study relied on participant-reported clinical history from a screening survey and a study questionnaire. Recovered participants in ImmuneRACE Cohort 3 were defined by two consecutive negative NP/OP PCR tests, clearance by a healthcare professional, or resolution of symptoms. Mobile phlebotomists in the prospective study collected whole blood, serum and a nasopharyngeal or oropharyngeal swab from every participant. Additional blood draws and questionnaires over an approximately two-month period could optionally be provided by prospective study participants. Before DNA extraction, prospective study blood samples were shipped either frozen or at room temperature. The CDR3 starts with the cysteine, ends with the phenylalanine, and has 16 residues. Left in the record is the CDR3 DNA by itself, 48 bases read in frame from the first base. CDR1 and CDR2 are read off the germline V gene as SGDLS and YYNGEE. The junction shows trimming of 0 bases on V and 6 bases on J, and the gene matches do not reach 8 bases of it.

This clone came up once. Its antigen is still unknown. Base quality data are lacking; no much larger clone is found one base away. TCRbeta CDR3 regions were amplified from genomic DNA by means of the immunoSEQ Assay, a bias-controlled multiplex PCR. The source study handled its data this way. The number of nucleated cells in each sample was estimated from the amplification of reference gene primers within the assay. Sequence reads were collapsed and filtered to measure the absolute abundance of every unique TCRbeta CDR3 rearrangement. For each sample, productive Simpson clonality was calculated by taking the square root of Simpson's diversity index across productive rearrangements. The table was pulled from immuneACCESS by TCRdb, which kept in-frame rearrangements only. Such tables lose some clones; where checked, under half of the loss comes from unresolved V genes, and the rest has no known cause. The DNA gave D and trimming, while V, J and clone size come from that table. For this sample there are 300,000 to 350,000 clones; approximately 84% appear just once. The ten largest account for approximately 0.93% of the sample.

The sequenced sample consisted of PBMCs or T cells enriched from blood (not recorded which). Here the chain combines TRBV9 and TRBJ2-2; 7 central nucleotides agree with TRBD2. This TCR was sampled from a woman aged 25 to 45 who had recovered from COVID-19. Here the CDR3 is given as CASSVAPGGSPGELFF. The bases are TGTGCCAGCAGCGTAGCTCCGGGGGGTTCACCCGGGGAGCTGTTTTTT.